A selection of T cell receptor beta chains follows, all from one sample in a study of T cells in Graves' hyperthyroidism and ophthalmopathy. TCRdb passed the multiplex PCR reads through MiXCR, listing each CDR3 protein once. The table lists about 400,000 distinct CDR3 sequences, roughly an eighth of them singletons. Sequenced input: blood. The receptor source for this set is a woman aged 18-35 years with Graves' hyperthyroidism. The conserved cysteine and the conserved F or W are not part of the CDR3 here. Fields, in order: V gene, J gene, CDR3 protein.

>TRBV5-8|TRBJ1-1
ASTLYPNTEAF
>TRBV27|TRBJ1-4
ASSFLGQGYNEKLF
>TRBV7-9|TRBJ1-1
ASSPRGGNTEAF
>TRBV5-1|TRBJ2-4
ASSPTGVAPENIQY
>TRBV6-4|TRBJ2-1
ASSPSGRYDEQF
>TRBV20-1|TRBJ1-1
SGGGGPRTEAF
>TRBV7-2|TRBJ1-5
ASSPFNEQGPQH
>TRBV10-3|TRBJ1-1
AISGGQSNTEAF
>TRBV7-2|TRBJ2-4
ASSLGQPKNIQY
>TRBV20-1|TRBJ1-6
SAPEGVHLH
>TRBV11-2|TRBJ2-7
ASSPLRDRFGYEQY
>TRBV28|TRBJ2-5
ASSFPGQETQY
>TRBV6-5|TRBJ2-2
ASSYGTGGPYTGELF
>TRBV6-6|TRBJ1-6
ASSYSGVTPGDSPLH
>TRBV19|TRBJ2-7
ASTAGEAEQY
>TRBV9|TRBJ2-4
ASSPRDRVGIQY
>TRBV11-2|TRBJ1-2
ASSVNRGLEGYT
>TRBV3-1|TRBJ1-1
ASSLGRANTEAF
>TRBV18|TRBJ2-3
ASSPPGTDTQY
>TRBV5-1|TRBJ1-6
ASSYEQRTGWNNSPLH
>TRBV20-1|TRBJ2-7
SARDRSYEQY
>TRBV9|TRBJ1-3
ASSEGLTGLRGGNTIY
>TRBV5-1|TRBJ1-2
ASSLGQGLSSYGYT
>TRBV20-1|TRBJ2-1
SVGVNEQF
>TRBV20-1|TRBJ2-1
SASTSGRNEQF
>TRBV5-1|TRBJ2-2
ASSLERGWPPANTGELF
>TRBV19|TRBJ2-7
ASSTGHGYATSYEQY
>TRBV4-2|TRBJ1-4
ASSQGGDEKLF
>TRBV12-3/TRBV12-4|TRBJ2-1
ASSLGSAGGGNNEQF
>TRBV20-1|TRBJ2-7
SSPGQGRYEQY
>TRBV11-1|TRBJ2-5
ASSAVGVAEN
>TRBV28|TRBJ1-3
ASSSGTTGNTIY
>TRBV6-1|TRBJ1-2
ASSPTPDRANLGYT
>TRBV4-3|TRBJ1-1
ASSQTQGWTEAF
>TRBV18|TRBJ1-2
ASSPRQGAEGYT
>TRBV6-4|TRBJ1-1
ARNLSRGEVTTEAF
>TRBV25-1|TRBJ1-4
ASSESGTGEGPNEKLF
>TRBV6-1|TRBJ2-7
ASRFGRAGESEQY
>TRBV7-2|TRBJ2-3
ASSLERASDTQY
>TRBV10-3|TRBJ1-2
AISENRLGDGYT
>TRBV3-1|TRBJ2-1
ASSFDSYNEQF
>TRBV11-2|TRBJ1-2
ASEPGGGAGGYT
>TRBV4-3|TRBJ2-4
ASSQDRGLAKNIQY